Presented here are 8 T cell receptor beta chains from one specimen sequenced in a study of T-cell reconstitution after alpha-beta-depleted transplantation in children. For TCRbeta, the library was prepared with unique molecular identifiers. One entry per CDR3 protein, called by TCRdb with MiXCR from the PCR reads. There are some 500,000 distinct CDR3 sequences in the sample; around a third occur only once, and around 2.4% lies in the top ten. Source: PBMCs from the stem cell graft donor, taken from the stem cell graft. The source is a human donor who donated a stem cell graft to a child with aplastic anemia.

This clonotype came up many times. This chain links TRBV5-1 with TRBJ2-3, with unresolved D. The V and J ends lost 3 bases and 1 base respectively, with 9 bases between them. Germline-derived CDR1 and CDR2 are SGHRS and YFSETQ. This CDR3 region has 14 residues. CDR3: CASSWVTGTDTQYF. The DNA for the CDR3 is TGCGCCAGCAGCTGGGTCACTGGCACAGATACGCAGTATTTT.

This clonotype was detected only a few times. CDR3 loop: CASSPHRTGELFF. CDR3 sequence (DNA): TGTGCCAGCAGCCCTCACCGTACCGGGGAGCTGTTTTTT. The chain carries TRBV14 and TRBJ2-2; unclear D gene. This CDR3 region has 13 residues. Germline CDR1 SGHDN, CDR2 FVKESK. Trimming cost V 4 bases and J 5 bases, with 8 bases left between them.

V and J are TRBV11-2 and TRBJ2-3, with 10 positions matching TRBD2. V dropped 5 bases and J dropped 0; count of bases not matched to a gene: 5. The length of the CDR3 is 16 residues. CDR1 SGHAT and CDR2 FQNNGV come from the germline V gene. CDR3 in DNA: TGTGCCAGCAGCATCGTAGCGGGAGGCAGCACAGATACGCAGTATTTT. Translating it yields CASSIVAGGSTDTQYF.

This clonotype has just a few counts. The chain uses TRBV20-1 and TRBJ2-2; D not certain. The CDR3 consists of 15 residues. V was trimmed by 1 base and J by 0 bases, leaving 9 bases between them. The germline V gene encodes CDR1 DFQATT and CDR2 SNEGSKA (reference sequence). The CDR3 DNA sequence: TGCAGTGCTAGAGTAGGGCGCGCGAACACCGGGGAGCTGTTTTTT. It specifies CSARVGRANTGELFF.

This sequence joins TRBV6-2 or TRBV6-3 and TRBJ1-1, with D hard to call. V dropped 4 bases and J dropped 11 bases, with 17 bases sitting between them. The CDR3 is 13 amino acids. The germline CDR1 and CDR2 sequences are MNHEY and SVGEGT. CDR3 coding DNA: TGTGCCAGCAGTTGGGATCGGACGGGAAAGGCTTTCTTT. As protein: CASSWDRTGKAFF.

The chain combines TRBV7-9 with TRBJ2-1; the match to TRBD2 covers 9 bases. V dropped 4 bases and J dropped 7; count of bases not matched to a gene: 11. Germline CDR1 and CDR2: SEHNR and FQNEAQ (reference sequence). The CDR3 contains 16 residues. CDR3 region: CASSSGGASGANEQFF. The CDR3 DNA sequence: TGTGCCAGCAGCTCTGGGGGGGCTAGCGGGGCTAATGAGCAGTTCTTC.

This clonotype has only a few counts. This chain uses TRBV29-1 with TRBJ2-7; TRBD1 agrees at 11 bases. V was pared by 4 bases and J by 4 bases, with 3 bases of the junction left unmatched. This CDR3 comprises 13 residues. CDR1 and CDR2 from the germline V gene are SQVTM and ANQGSEA. This chain's CDR3 is CSVGGTGGYEQYV. In DNA form, the CDR3 reads TGCAGCGTTGGGGGGACAGGGGGGTACGAGCAGTACGTC.

The chain uses TRBV12-3 or TRBV12-4 and TRBJ2-6, with no clear D. Deletions cut 3 bases from V and 0 bases from J, with 6 bases between. The CDR3 contains 15 residues. The CDR3 DNA follows: TGTGCCAGCAGTTTCGGCCGCTCTGGGGCCAACGTCCTGACTTTC. It encodes CASSFGRSGANVLTF.